This T cell receptor beta chain was recovered during a study of T-cell reconstitution after alpha-beta-depleted transplantation in children. Preparing the TCRbeta library involved the use of unique molecular identifiers. Each CDR3 protein is one row after TCRdb ran MiXCR on the PCR reads. The data hold about 120,000 distinct CDR3 sequences, with 10% to 13% observed a single time. This clonotype has at least ten counts. The germline CDR1 and CDR2 sequences are MDHEN and SYDVKM. There are 17 residues in the CDR3. The V gene end was trimmed by 7 bases and the J gene end by 4 bases; junction bases not matched to a gene: 16.

Sequencing was performed on PBMCs from the stem cell graft donor, taken from the stem cell graft. This TCR was sampled from a human donor who donated a stem cell graft to a child with acute lymphoblastic leukemia. The chain employs TRBV28 and TRBJ2-3; 8 bases agree with TRBD2. The CDR3 region is CASTGALQAGEADTQYF. CDR3 sequence (DNA): TGTGCCAGCACCGGAGCCCTCCAAGCGGGAGAGGCAGATACGCAGTATTTT. Variable domain in full (rest from reference TRBV28 and TRBJ2-3): DVKVTQSSRYLVKRTGEKVFLECVQDMDHENMFWYRQDPGLGLRLIYFSYDVKMKEKGDIPEGYSVSREKKERFSLILESASTNQTSMYLCASTGALQAGEADTQYFGPGTRLTVL.